The 26 T cell receptor beta chains given below trace back to one sample, sequenced in a study of CD8+ T cells in alopecia areata. Treatment defined: oral pan-JAK inhibitor, 5-10 mg twice daily. Extracted RNA was reverse transcribed into cDNA, the sequencing template. Clones were sequenced by immunoSEQ multiplex PCR, and TCRdb holds only the in-frame ones, with some missing. The table shows roughly 64,000 clones, with approximately 44% occurring only once. The specimen comprised CD8+ T cells sorted from blood, sampled at approximately week 36, from a patient treated with tofacitinib. The source is a human donor with alopecia areata.

The rearrangement links TRBV30 to TRBJ1-2, with 7 bases fitting TRBD1. The trim removed 1 base at V and 0 bases at J, leaving 2 bases unmatched. The CDR3 contains 14 residues. CDR1 is GTSNPN, CDR2 SVGIG, per germline (reference sequence). CDR3 coding DNA: TGTGCCTGGAGTGGAACAGGGGCTAACTATGGCTACACCTTC. Translating gives CAWSGTGANYGYTF. Supplemented by reference TRBV30 and TRBJ1-2, the full variable domain reads SQTIHQWPATLVQPVGSPLSLECTVEGTSNPNLYWYRQAAGRGLQLLFYSVGIGQISSEVPQNLSASRPQDRQFILSSKKLLLSDSGFYLCAWSGTGANYGYTFGSGTRLTVV.

The gene calls are TRBV5-1 and TRBJ2-7; D is perhaps TRBD1 or TRBD2 (5 bases each). V lost 2 bases and J lost 3, with 12 bases in between. The CDR3 runs to 14 residues. CDR1 and CDR2 from the germline V gene are SGHRS and YFSETQ. CDR3 in amino acids: CASSFPGTNYEQYF. CDR3 DNA sequence: TGCGCCAGCAGCTTTCCCGGGACCAACTACGAGCAGTACTTC.

This clone was found a few times. The gene calls are TRBV18 and TRBJ2-5, with 7 bases lining up with TRBD2. The germline gives CDR1 KGHSH, CDR2 LQKENI. The CDR3 totals 14 residues. Trimming removed 1 base from V and 4 bases from J; junction bases left unmatched: 3. In DNA form, the CDR3 reads TGTGCCAGCTCACCACGGGAGGGGACAGAGACCCAGTACTTC. This codes for CASSPREGTETQYF.

The V call is TRBV2, the J call TRBJ2-7, with 11 bases fitting TRBD2. This CDR3 comprises 17 residues. The germline V gene has CDR1 SNHLY and CDR2 FYNNEI. V shed 1 base, J shed 0 bases, and the junction held 5 bases outside the gene matches. In nucleotides, the CDR3 is TGTGCCAGCAGTGAAGTACTAGCGGGGGTGAGCTCCTACGAGCAGTACTTC. Translating gives CASSEVLAGVSSYEQYF.

The chain has TRBV13 and TRBJ2-2; TRBD1 matches at 11 bases. Trimming cost V 5 bases and J 5 bases; bases outside gene matches: 4. Germline V gene lookup returns CDR1 PRHDT and CDR2 FYEKMQ (reference sequence). The length of the CDR3 is 15 residues. CDR3 residues: CASSPRDRGTGELFF. The CDR3 DNA reads TGTGCCAGCAGCCCTCGGGACAGGGGGACCGGGGAGCTGTTTTTT.

The chain links TRBV15 to TRBJ2-1; 7 positions agree with TRBD2. The ends lost 2 bases at V and 4 bases at J; junction bases unmatched: 5. CDR3 length equals 15 residues. CDR1 is LNHNV and CDR2 is YYDKDF in the germline V gene (reference sequence). CDR3 bases: TGTGCCACCAGCAGACCTAGCGGTTCATACAATGAGCAGTTCTTC. This translates into CATSRPSGSYNEQFF.

This clone was seen only once. This chain links TRBV9 with TRBJ2-3; 7 bases line up with TRBD2. J was trimmed by 7 bases and V by 6 bases; bases with no gene match: 14. Per the germline V gene, CDR1 is SGDLS and CDR2 is YYNGEE. The length of the CDR3 is 15 residues. The DNA of the CDR3 is TGTGCCAGCAATGAGGGACTACAACGTCACTATACGCAGTATTTT. As protein: CASNEGLQRHYTQYF.

This chain connects TRBV6-1 to TRBJ2-1; D is unresolved. V was pared by 8 bases and J by 0 bases, with 8 bases between. Germline-derived CDR1 and CDR2 are MNHNS and SASEGT. The CDR3 length is 13 residues. The CDR3 nucleotides are TGTGCCAGCGGAACGAGCTCCTACAATGAGCAGTTCTTC. Its translation is CASGTSSYNEQFF.

The chain couples TRBV29-1 to TRBJ1-1; TRBD1 matches at 7 bases. The V and J ends lost 6 bases and 0 bases, in that order; junction bases with no gene match: 7. The germline gives CDR1 SQVTM, CDR2 ANQGSEA. The CDR3 sequence is 14 residues long. The CDR3 is CSVPRQGMNTEAFF. The CDR3 bases are TGCAGCGTGCCAAGACAGGGTATGAACACTGAAGCTTTCTTT.

CDR3 in amino acids: CSVILADYNEQFF. CDR3 DNA sequence: TGCAGCGTTATACTAGCGGACTACAATGAGCAGTTCTTC. The V gene is TRBV29-1, the J gene TRBJ2-1; TRBD2 matches at 8 bases. The ends lost 5 bases at V and 3 bases at J; junction bases unmatched: 3. Germline values: CDR1 SQVTM, CDR2 ANQGSEA. CDR3 length equals 13 residues.

This clone turned up a few times. The V gene is TRBV29-1, the J gene TRBJ1-1; D uncertain. In germline, CDR1 is SQVTM, CDR2 ANQGSEA. V was clipped by 4 bases and J by 1 base, with 10 bases between them. The length of the CDR3 is 13 residues. The CDR3 is CSVALGRNTEAFF. The CDR3 nucleotides are TGCAGCGTTGCTCTGGGAAGGAACACTGAAGCTTTCTTT.

The table lists this clone with a few counts. The chain carries TRBV25-1 and TRBJ1-5, with 10 bases identical to TRBD1. The CDR3 length is 15 residues. With 3 bases clipped from V and 6 bases from J, the junction kept 5 bases outside the gene matches. Germline V gene data show CDR1 as MGHDK and CDR2 as SYGVNS. CDR3 nucleotides: TGTGCCAGCAGTGACATCCGGGACAGGGGTCAGCCCCAGCATTTT. This translates into CASSDIRDRGQPQHF.

This chain links TRBV6-1 with TRBJ2-7; 11 nucleotides line up with TRBD1. Unmatched junction bases numbered 5, after V lost 3 bases and J lost 7 bases. This CDR3 contains 14 residues. Germline-derived CDR1 and CDR2 are MNHNS and SASEGT. The CDR3 loop reads CASSDGQGAGEQYF. The CDR3 coding sequence is TGTGCCAGCAGTGATGGACAGGGGGCGGGAGAGCAGTACTTC.

The chain has TRBV9 and TRBJ2-1; 8 bases match TRBD2. Germline V CDR1 and CDR2: SGDLS, YYNGEE. The CDR3 covers 16 residues. The J segment lost 0 bases and the V segment lost 4 bases, leaving 6 bases of the junction unmatched. CDR3 in DNA: TGTGCCAGCAGCCCCCCAGCGGGAGACTCCTACAATGAGCAGTTCTTC. Amino acids: CASSPPAGDSYNEQFF.

This clone has only a few counts. The rearrangement links TRBV29-1 to TRBJ2-2; D not resolved. The CDR3 has 10 amino acids. Germline values: CDR1 SQVTM, CDR2 ANQGSEA. Trimming removed 4 bases at V and 8 bases at J, with 5 bases between. CDR3 residues: CSVVQGELFF. DNA of the CDR3: TGCAGCGTTGTTCAGGGGGAGCTGTTTTTT.

The chain carries TRBV9 and TRBJ2-7; TRBD2 agrees at 7 bases. Germline V gene sequence: CDR1 SGDLS, CDR2 YYNGEE. The V segment lost 0 bases and the J segment 6 bases; nucleotides outside the gene matches: 6. This CDR3 has 14 residues. The CDR3 spells CASSVGAGAIEQYF. In DNA form, the CDR3 reads TGTGCCAGCAGCGTAGGGGCGGGAGCGATCGAGCAGTACTTC.

The chain combines TRBV4-3 with TRBJ2-5; 8 bases map to TRBD2. The CDR3 extends over 17 amino acids. The germline V gene has CDR1 LGHNA and CDR2 YSLEER. The J segment lost 0 bases and the V segment lost 1 base, leaving 7 bases of the junction unmatched. CDR3 sequence reads: CASSQAWTSTDQETQYF. The CDR3 nucleotides read TGCGCCAGCAGCCAAGCCTGGACTAGCACCGACCAAGAGACCCAGTACTTC.

The V gene is TRBV29-1, the J gene TRBJ1-1; unclear D gene. CDR1 and CDR2 (germline): SQVTM, ANQGSEA. The germline V and J ends were trimmed by 4 bases and 0 bases, with 12 bases remaining between them. The CDR3 totals 14 residues. CDR3 sequence: CSVAPPEMNTEAFF. The DNA of the CDR3 is TGCAGCGTTGCCCCCCCTGAAATGAACACTGAAGCTTTCTTT.

The gene calls are TRBV19 and TRBJ2-1, with TRBD2 identical over 9 bases. The CDR3 runs 14 residues. Germline-derived CDR1 and CDR2 are LNHDA and SQIVND (reference sequence). V was clipped by 6 bases and J by 8 bases; unmatched bases: 8. The CDR3 nucleotides are TGTGCCAGTAGCGACCCTAGCGGGAATCATGAGCAGTTCTTC. The encoded protein is CASSDPSGNHEQFF. Full variable domain (remainder filled in from reference TRBV19 and TRBJ2-1): DGGITQSPKYLFRKEGQNVTLSCEQNLNHDAMYWYRQDPGQGLRLIYYSQIVNDFQKGDIAEGYSVSREKKESFPLTVTSAQKNPTAFYLCASSDPSGNHEQFFGPGTRLTVL.

Note on this clone: The germline gene is not matched at one end of the junction; a read error may be the cause. The chain couples TRBV7-9 to TRBJ2-1; D possibly matches TRBD1 or TRBD2 (5 bases each). CDR1 SEHNR and CDR2 FQNEAQ come from the germline V gene (reference sequence). The CDR3 has 13 residues. The CDR3 nucleotides are TGTGCCAGCAGCGTCTCGGGGCTCCCGGAAGGGCTCTTC. Protein sequence: CASSVSGLPEGLF.

The CDR3 is CASSPHMNTEAFF. The CDR3, as DNA: TGTGCCAGCAGCCCTCACATGAACACTGAAGCTTTCTTT. V and J are TRBV14 and TRBJ1-1, with D hard to call. V shed 4 bases and J shed 0 bases, with 6 bases lying between them. Germline CDR1 and CDR2: SGHDN and FVKESK. The CDR3 runs to 13 residues.

V and J are TRBV11-2 and TRBJ2-7; 8 bases fit TRBD1. The CDR3 length is 18 residues. With V trimmed by 5 bases and J by 0 bases, 15 bases remained unmatched. Germline loops: CDR1 SGHAT, CDR2 FQNNGV. CDR3 sequence (DNA): TGTGCCAGCAGCCCTGGTGCCTCCGGACAGGGCCCCTCCTACGAGCAGTACTTC. It yields the protein CASSPGASGQGPSYEQYF.

The chain employs TRBV15 and TRBJ2-3; no firm D call. V was shortened by 1 base and J by 3 bases, with 14 bases between the two germline ends. Germline assignment: CDR1 LNHNV and CDR2 YYDKDF (reference sequence). This CDR3 is built from 16 residues. The chain's CDR3 is CATSRGGQDGTDTQYF. CDR3 nucleotide sequence: TGTGCCACCAGCAGAGGAGGCCAAGATGGGACAGATACGCAGTATTTT.

This clone came up once. The V gene is TRBV11-2, the J gene TRBJ2-1, with D maybe TRBD2 (6 bases). The germline V gene encodes CDR1 SGHAT and CDR2 FQNNGV. Trimming shortened V by 4 bases and J by 0 bases, and 10 bases separated the two germline ends. This CDR3 has 15 amino acids. The chain's CDR3 is CASSSRDSSYNEQFF. Written as DNA, the CDR3 is TGTGCCAGCAGCTCCCGGGACTCCTCCTACAATGAGCAGTTCTTC.

This chain connects TRBV7-9 to TRBJ2-1; 9 positions agree with TRBD2. CDR1 is SEHNR, CDR2 FQNEAQ, per germline (reference sequence). J gave up 4 bases and V 5 bases, and 6 bases lay outside the gene matches. CDR3 size: 15 residues. The CDR3 DNA follows: TGTGCCAGCAGCCCGGGTAGCGGGGGATACAATGAGCAGTTCTTC. This translates into CASSPGSGGYNEQFF.

This clone was recorded a few times. Other DNA variants within this sample encode the same CDR3. The V gene is TRBV9, the J gene TRBJ2-7; D not certain. Trimming removed 4 bases at V and 6 bases at J, with 11 bases between. The germline V gene encodes CDR1 SGDLS and CDR2 YYNGEE. This CDR3 is built from 12 residues. CDR3 bases: TGTGCCAGCAGCCCTACACCGGGCGAGCAGTACTTC. This gives the protein CASSPTPGEQYF.